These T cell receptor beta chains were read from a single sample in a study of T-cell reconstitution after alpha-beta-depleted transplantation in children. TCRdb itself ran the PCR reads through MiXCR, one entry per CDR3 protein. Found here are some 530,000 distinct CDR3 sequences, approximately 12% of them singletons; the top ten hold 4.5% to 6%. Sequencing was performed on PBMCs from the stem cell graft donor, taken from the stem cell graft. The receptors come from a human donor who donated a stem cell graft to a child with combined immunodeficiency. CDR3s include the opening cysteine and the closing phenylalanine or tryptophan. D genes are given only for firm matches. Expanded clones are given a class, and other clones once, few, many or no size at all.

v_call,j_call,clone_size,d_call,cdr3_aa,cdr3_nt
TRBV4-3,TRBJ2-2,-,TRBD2,CASSQAIAGGMGGELFF,TGCGCCAGCAGCCAAGCGATAGCGGGGGGTATGGGCGGGGAGCTGTTTTTT
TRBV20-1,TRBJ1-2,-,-,CARDYGYTF,TGCGCAAGAGACTATGGCTACACCTTC
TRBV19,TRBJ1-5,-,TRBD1,CASTTIPGQRSNQPQHF,TGTGCCAGTACCACTATCCCGGGACAGCGCTCCAATCAGCCCCAGCATTTT
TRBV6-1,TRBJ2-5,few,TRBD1,CASREGQGARKETQYF,TGTGCCAGCAGAGAAGGACAGGGGGCCCGAAAAGAGACCCAGTACTTC
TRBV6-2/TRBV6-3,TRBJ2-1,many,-,CASSSTGGTNNEQFF,TGTGCCAGCAGTTCAACAGGGGGGACTAACAATGAGCAGTTCTTC
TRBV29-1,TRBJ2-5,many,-,CSGGAGLGETQYF,TGCAGCGGGGGAGCGGGTTTGGGGGAGACCCAGTACTTC
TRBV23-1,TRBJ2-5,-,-,CASSRVAPGGTQYF,TGCGCCAGCAGTCGAGTCGCCCCCGGTGGGACCCAGTACTTC
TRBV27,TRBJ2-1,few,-,CASSFGVWNNEQFF,TGTGCCAGCAGTTTCGGCGTATGGAACAATGAGCAGTTCTTC
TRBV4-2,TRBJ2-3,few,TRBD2,CASSPVLAGLDTQYF,TGTGCCAGCAGCCCGGTACTAGCGGGGCTAGATACGCAGTATTTT
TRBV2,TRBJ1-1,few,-,CASTYLRGRVEAFF,TGTGCCAGCACTTATCTCAGGGGTAGGGTTGAAGCTTTCTTT
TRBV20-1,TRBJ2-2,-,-,CSAAGFTGELFF,TGCAGTGCCGCAGGGTTCACCGGGGAGCTGTTTTTT
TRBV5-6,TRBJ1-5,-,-,CASSSGDQPQHF,TGTGCCAGCAGCTCAGGGGATCAGCCCCAGCATTTT
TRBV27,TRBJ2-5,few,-,CASSLVVQETQYF,TGTGCCAGCAGTTTAGTGGTCCAAGAGACCCAGTACTTC
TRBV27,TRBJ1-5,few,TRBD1,CASSPGGSNQPQHF,TGTGCCAGCAGCCCAGGGGGTAGCAATCAGCCCCAGCATTTT
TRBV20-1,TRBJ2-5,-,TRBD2,CSARGGTSGKETQYF,TGCAGTGCTAGGGGTGGGACTAGCGGGAAAGAGACCCAGTACTTC
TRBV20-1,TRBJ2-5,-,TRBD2,CSAPLASGGAGETQYF,TGCAGTGCTCCATTAGCAAGCGGGGGGGCAGGAGAGACCCAGTACTTC
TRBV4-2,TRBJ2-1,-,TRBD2,CASSPPAGGGNEQFF,TGTGCCAGCAGCCCCCCAGCGGGAGGGGGTAATGAGCAGTTCTTC
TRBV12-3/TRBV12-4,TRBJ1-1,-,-,CASTPGRTAETEAFF,TGTGCCAGCACCCCGGGGCGGACCGCGGAGACTGAAGCTTTCTTT
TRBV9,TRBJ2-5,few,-,CASSVGDQPGQETQYF,TGTGCCAGCAGCGTAGGCGACCAGCCAGGACAAGAGACCCAGTACTTC
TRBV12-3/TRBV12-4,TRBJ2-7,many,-,CASSLDRVYEQYF,TGTGCCAGCAGTTTAGACAGGGTTTACGAGCAGTACTTC
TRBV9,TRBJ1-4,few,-,CASSVEGGVPNEKLFF,TGTGCCAGCAGCGTAGAGGGGGGCGTCCCTAATGAAAAACTGTTTTTT
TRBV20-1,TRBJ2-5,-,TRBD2,CSAPPGLAGGLETQYF,TGCAGTGCTCCCCCCGGGCTAGCGGGGGGGTTAGAGACCCAGTACTTC
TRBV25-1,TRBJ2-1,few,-,CASGTPHEQFF,TGTGCCAGCGGGACCCCCCATGAGCAGTTCTTC
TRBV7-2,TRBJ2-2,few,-,CASSLAGGMDPGELFF,TGTGCCAGCAGCTTAGCGGGCGGGATGGACCCCGGGGAGCTGTTTTTT
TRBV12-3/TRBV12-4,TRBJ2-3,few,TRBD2,CASSLLAGGGTDTQYF,TGTGCCAGCTCCCTTTTGGCGGGGGGAGGCACAGATACGCAGTATTTT
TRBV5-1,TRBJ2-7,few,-,CASSLGNNEQYF,TGCGCCAGCAGCTTGGGCAACAACGAGCAGTACTTC
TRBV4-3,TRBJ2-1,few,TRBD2,CASSPGTSGRSFYEQFF,TGCGCCAGCAGCCCCGGGACTAGCGGGAGGAGTTTCTATGAGCAGTTCTTC
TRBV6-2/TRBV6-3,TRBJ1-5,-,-,CASSYSRSLGEWNQPQHF,TGTGCCAGCAGTTACTCTAGGTCGCTGGGTGAATGGAATCAGCCCCAGCATTTT
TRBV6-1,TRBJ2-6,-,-,CASGANVLTF,TGTGCCAGCGGGGCCAACGTCCTGACTTTC
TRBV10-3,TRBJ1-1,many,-,CAISVQGNTEAFF,TGTGCCATCAGTGTCCAGGGTAACACTGAAGCTTTCTTT
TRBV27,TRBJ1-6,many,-,CASSWREGDNSPLHF,TGTGCCAGCAGTTGGCGGGAGGGGGATAATTCACCCCTCCACTTT
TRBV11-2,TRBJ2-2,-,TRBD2,CASSSLAVTGELFF,TGTGCCAGCAGCTCACTAGCGGTCACCGGGGAGCTGTTTTTT
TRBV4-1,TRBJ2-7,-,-,CASSHGDVYEQYF,TGCGCCAGCAGCCACGGGGACGTCTACGAGCAGTACTTC
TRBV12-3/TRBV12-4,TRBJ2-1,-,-,CASSLGSNTYNEQFF,TGTGCCAGCAGTTTAGGGAGCAACACCTACAATGAGCAGTTCTTC
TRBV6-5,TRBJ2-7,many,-,CASTKYEQYF,TGTGCCAGCACTAAATACGAGCAGTACTTC
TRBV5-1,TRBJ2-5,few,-,CASTRQLGETQYF,TGCGCCAGCACCAGACAACTAGGCGAGACCCAGTACTTC
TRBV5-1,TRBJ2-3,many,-,CASSLAGRRVDTQYF,TGCGCCAGCAGCTTGGCGGGACGGAGGGTGGATACGCAGTATTTT
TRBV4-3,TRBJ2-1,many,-,CASSQDSRTQGQFF,TGCGCCAGCAGCCAAGATTCTCGGACTCAGGGGCAGTTCTTC